This T cell receptor beta chain was captured by sequencing in a study of blood T cell repertoires in COVID-19. For the study at large: The cDNA or gDNA used as material had been derived from T cells, B-cell-depleted T cells, or PBMCs.

V lost 5 bases and J 2 bases, leaving 19 bases between the germline ends. This CDR3 has 18 residues. Germline values: CDR1 SGHVS, CDR2 FQNEAQ. The data were produced by immunoSEQ multiplex PCR, yet TCRdb's version contains in-frame clones alone and is incomplete. The table has about 98,000 clones, 82% seen once. Sequencing was performed on peripheral blood. V is TRBV7-8 and J is TRBJ1-6; unclear D gene. The receptor's source is a man older than 75 with acute or convalescent COVID-19. The CDR3 region has the DNA TGTGCCAGCAGCGAGGGCCTTCTCCTCGTGACCTATAATTCACCCCTCCACTTT. Amino acids: CASSEGLLLVTYNSPLHF. Drawing the rest from reference TRBV7-8 and TRBJ1-6, the complete variable domain is GAGVSQSPRYKVAKRGQDVALRCDPISGHVSLFWYQQALGQGPEFLTYFQNEAQLDKSGLPSDRFFAERPEGSVSTLKIQRTQQEDSAVYLCASSEGLLLVTYNSPLHFGNGTRLTVT.